This TCR beta chain is drawn from a study of T cell repertoires in cytomegalovirus infection. The V end was cut by 3 bases, the J end by 1 base, with 6 bases between. The CDR3 totals 13 residues. The V gene's germline CDR1 is SGHTA and CDR2 FQGTGA. TCRdb ran MiXCR on the reads and lists one entry per CDR3 protein. The data hold 5,500 to 6,500 distinct CDR3 sequences, with 45% to 55% observed a single time. About this clonotype: Antigen specificity is unknown.

The receptor comes from a human donor in good health (CMV status not recorded). Some clones in this sample may be carry-over from other donors' samples. The rearrangement uses TRBV7-3 and TRBJ1-1; D is undetermined. Source material: PBMCs, sequenced either directly or after in vitro stimulation (not recorded which). This CDR3 reads CASSLWGNTEAFF. The CDR3 nucleotides are TGTGCCAGCAGCTTGTGGGGGAACACTGAAGCTTTCTTT.